This passage covers 4 T cell receptor beta chains from one sample sequenced in a study of T-cell memory formation after mild COVID-19. TCRdb processed the 5' RACE reads anew with MiXCR; each CDR3 protein has one entry. The sample contains around 250,000 distinct CDR3 sequences, 16% of which appear only once. The sample taken for sequencing was PBMCs or a T cell subset sorted from them (not recorded which). Every receptor here comes from a man between 18 and 35 years old who had mild COVID-19 (a few samples of this study predate the infection). Cell type and time point are not known.

The V gene is TRBV20-1, the J gene TRBJ2-7, with D perhaps TRBD2 (5 bases). Germline V CDR1 and CDR2: DFQATT, SNEGSKA (reference sequence). CDR3 length: 15 residues. Between the trimmed V and J ends, which lost 3 bases and 2 bases, there was a span of 17 bases. The CDR3 is CSARDPSGGPYEQYV. DNA for the CDR3: TGCAGTGCTAGGGACCCGAGTGGCGGGCCCTACGAGCAGTACGTC.

This chain connects TRBV4-3 to TRBJ2-4; a possible D gene is TRBD2 (6 bases). Trimming stripped 0 bases from V and 4 bases from J, with 28 bases between. Germline V gene data show CDR1 as LGHNA and CDR2 as YSLEER. CDR3 length equals 21 residues. The CDR3 here is CASSQDMGSRGGATLKNIQYF. As DNA, the CDR3 is TGCGCCAGCAGCCAAGATATGGGGTCGCGAGGCGGGGCTACACTTAAAAACATTCAGTACTTC.

This chain uses TRBV5-1 with TRBJ2-2, with 7 bases fitting TRBD1. The germline V gene has CDR1 SGHRS and CDR2 YFSETQ. The CDR3 loop spans 15 amino acids. The V segment lost 4 bases and the J segment 2 bases; nucleotides outside the gene matches: 5. CDR3 protein: CASSPNRGNTGELFF. The CDR3 nucleotides are TGCGCCAGCAGCCCTAACAGGGGAAACACCGGGGAGCTGTTTTTT. The full variable domain, its missing parts supplied by reference TRBV5-1 and TRBJ2-2, is KAGVTQTPRYLIKTRGQQVTLSCSPISGHRSVSWYQQTPGQGLQFLFEYFSETQRNKGNFPGRFSGRQFSNSRSEMNVSTLELGDSALYLCASSPNRGNTGELFFGEGSRLTVL.

The chain is built from TRBV6-5 and TRBJ1-5; the D gene is possibly TRBD1 (5 bases). The V gene lost 6 bases and the J gene lost 4 bases, with 10 bases spanning the gap. CDR1 and CDR2 (germline): MNHEY, SVGAGI. The CDR3 spans 13 residues. In nucleotides, the CDR3 is TGTGCCAGCAGGGGGGGTAGGAATCAGCCCCAGCATTTT. As protein: CASRGGRNQPQHF.